This T cell receptor (beta chain) emerged from a study of shared clonotypes between healthy human individuals. Data came from immunoSEQ multiplex PCR; TCRdb stores just in-frame clones and leaves some out. The sample has about a million clones, roughly 80% seen once. Points on this clone: Other DNA sequences in the same sample also yield this CDR3.

This CDR3 region has 13 residues. V was shortened by 6 bases and J by 3 bases, with 11 bases between the two germline ends. Germline V lookup: CDR1 KGHSH, CDR2 LQKENI. CD45RA+ naive and CD45RA-negative memory subsets were separated from CD4+ cells. The chain carries TRBV18 and TRBJ2-5; no clear D. This TCR came from a young man in good health. Some clones in this sample may be carry-over from other donors' samples. Source material: memory CD4+ T cells from PBMCs. Specified subset: CD45RA-negative fraction. Here the CDR3 reads CASSPGSEETQYF. Here the CDR3 DNA reads TGTGCCAGCTCCCCCGGAAGCGAAGAGACCCAGTACTTC.